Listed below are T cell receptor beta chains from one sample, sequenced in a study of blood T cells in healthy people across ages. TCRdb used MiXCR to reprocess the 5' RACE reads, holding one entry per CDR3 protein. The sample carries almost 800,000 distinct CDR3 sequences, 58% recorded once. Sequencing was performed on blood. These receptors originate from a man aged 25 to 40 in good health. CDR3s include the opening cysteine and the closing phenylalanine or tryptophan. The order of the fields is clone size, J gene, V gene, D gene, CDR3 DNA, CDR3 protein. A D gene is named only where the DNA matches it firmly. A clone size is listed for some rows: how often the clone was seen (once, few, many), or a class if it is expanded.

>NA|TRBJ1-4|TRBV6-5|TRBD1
TGTGCCAGCAGTCCCGTGGCAGGGGGGGGTGAAAAACTGTTTTTT
CASSPVAGGGEKLFF
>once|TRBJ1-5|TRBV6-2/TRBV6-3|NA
TGTGCCAGCAGTTACTCGGAAAGGGGACAACAGCCCCAGCATTTT
CASSYSERGQQPQHF
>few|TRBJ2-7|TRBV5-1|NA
TGCGCCAGCAGCTGGATAGACAGACCCTACGAGCAGTACTTC
CASSWIDRPYEQYF
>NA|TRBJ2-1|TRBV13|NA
TGTGCCAGCAGCTTAGGCGGCGGGTTTCCGTTCTTC
CASSLGGGFPFF
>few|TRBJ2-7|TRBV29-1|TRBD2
TGCAGCGTGAAACCGGGACTACCATACGAGCAGTACTTC
CSVKPGLPYEQYF
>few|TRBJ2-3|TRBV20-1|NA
TGCAGTGCTAGCGTAGCGGAGACCACGCGGGATACGCAGTATTTT
CSASVAETTRDTQYF
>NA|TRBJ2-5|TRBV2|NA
TGTGCCAGCATGAAGGGCAGCCAAGAGACCCAGTACTTC
CASMKGSQETQYF
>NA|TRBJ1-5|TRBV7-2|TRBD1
TGTGCCAGCAGTTACAGGGGAAGCAATCAGCCCCAGCATTTT
CASSYRGSNQPQHF
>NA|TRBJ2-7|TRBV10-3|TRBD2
TGTGCCATCAATCCCGGGAGCGGGATCTACGAGCAGTACTTC
CAINPGSGIYEQYF
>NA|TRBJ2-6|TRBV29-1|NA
TGCAGCGGGGGGTCTGGGGCCAGCGTCCTGACTTTC
CSGGSGASVLTF
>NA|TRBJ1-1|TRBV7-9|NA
TGTGCCAGCACCCTCCACGATTACGAAGCTTTCTTT
CASTLHDYEAFF
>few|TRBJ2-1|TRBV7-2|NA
TGTGCCACCGCCCGAGAAGGCAATGAGCAGTTCTTC
CATAREGNEQFF
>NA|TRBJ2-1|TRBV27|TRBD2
TGTGCCAGCAGTTTAAACGGGAGGGTGGCTGAGCAGTTCTTC
CASSLNGRVAEQFF
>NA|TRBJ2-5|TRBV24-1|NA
TGTGCCACCAGTGACAGTATGGAAGAGACCCAGTACTTC
CATSDSMEETQYF
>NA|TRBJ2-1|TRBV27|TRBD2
TGTGCCAGCGAGGGGACTAGCGGGAGTGCCTACAATGAGCAGTTCTTC
CASEGTSGSAYNEQFF
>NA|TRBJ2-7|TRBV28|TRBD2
TGTGCCAGCACCCTATCGGGGGGAGACAACTACGAGCAGTACTTC
CASTLSGGDNYEQYF
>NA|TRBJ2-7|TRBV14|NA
TGTGCCAGCAGCCAATTGGGCCGGCCCTACGAGCAGTACTTC
CASSQLGRPYEQYF
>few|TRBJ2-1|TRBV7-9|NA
TGTGCCAGCAGCTTAGAGGGGGGAGGACAAAATGAGCAGTTCTTC
CASSLEGGGQNEQFF
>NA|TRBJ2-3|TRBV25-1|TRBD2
TGTGCCACAAGGGGGCGGTCCGACCTAGCGGGAGGGGCAGATACGCAGTATTTT
CATRGRSDLAGGADTQYF
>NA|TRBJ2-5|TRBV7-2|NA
TGTGCCAGCAGCGTAGGCGTGCGAAGACAGACCCAGTACTTC
CASSVGVRRQTQYF
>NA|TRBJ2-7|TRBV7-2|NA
TGTGCCAGCAGCTTAGCGCTAAGCGGCGAGCAGTACTTC
CASSLALSGEQYF
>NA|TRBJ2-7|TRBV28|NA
TGTGCCAGCGGCACAGACTACCTCTACGAGCAGTACTTC
CASGTDYLYEQYF
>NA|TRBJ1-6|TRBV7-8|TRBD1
TGTGCCAGCAGCCCACGGACAGGACCTGGGTCGACCCTCCACTTT
CASSPRTGPGSTLHF
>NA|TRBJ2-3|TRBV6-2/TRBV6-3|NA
TGTGCCAGCAGCCTTAATTTGCGGGGAGATACGCAGTATTTT
CASSLNLRGDTQYF
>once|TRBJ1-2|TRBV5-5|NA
TGTGCCAGCAGCTGGGGGCGGGGTAACTATGGCTACACCTTC
CASSWGRGNYGYTF
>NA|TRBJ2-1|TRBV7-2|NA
TGTGCCAGCAGCCCACGGACGAGGACCTCCTACAATGAGCAGTTCTTC
CASSPRTRTSYNEQFF
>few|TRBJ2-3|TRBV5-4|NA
TGTGCCACCCAGGAGGGTGTTGATACGCAGTATTTT
CATQEGVDTQYF
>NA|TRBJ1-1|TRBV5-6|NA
TGTGCCAGCAGCTTGGTGCAGGCCAGGAGTACTGAAGCTTTCTTT
CASSLVQARSTEAFF
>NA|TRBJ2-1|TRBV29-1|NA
TGCAGCGTTGAAGGCGGGACATTAGACAATGAGCAGTTCTTC
CSVEGGTLDNEQFF
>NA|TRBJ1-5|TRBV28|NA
TGTGCCAGCAGTGTATGGGGTAGCGATCAGCATTTT
CASSVWGSDQHF
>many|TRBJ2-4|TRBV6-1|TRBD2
TGTGCCAGCAGTGAAAAAGGGGAGGGCGTCGCCAAAAACATTCAGTACTTC
CASSEKGEGVAKNIQYF
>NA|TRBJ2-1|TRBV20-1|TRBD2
TGCAGTGCTAGAGATAGACTAGCCCAAATAGAGCAGTTCTTC
CSARDRLAQIEQFF
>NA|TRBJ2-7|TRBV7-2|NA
TGTGCCAGCAGCCCCAGCAGGGGGGCCTACGAGCAGTACTTC
CASSPSRGAYEQYF
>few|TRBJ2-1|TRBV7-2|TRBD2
TGTGCCAGTAAGGGTACTAGCGGGAGGGCCAATGAGCAGTTCTTC
CASKGTSGRANEQFF